Each of the 5 T cell receptor beta chains below was sequenced from the same sample in a study of T cells in Graves' hyperthyroidism and ophthalmopathy. Amplified regions were TCR beta CDR3 sequences from RNA transcripts. TCR CDR3 underwent first-round RT-PCR with the HTBI primer set. TCRdb re-called the multiplex PCR reads through MiXCR, storing one row per CDR3 protein. The sample records hundreds of thousands of distinct CDR3 sequences, roughly 13% being singletons. The sample taken for sequencing was blood. These receptor sequences come from a woman aged 18-29 years with Graves' hyperthyroidism.

The chain joins TRBV19 to TRBJ1-2; TRBD1 might be the D (5 bases). V lost 3 bases to trimming and J lost 8 bases, with 7 bases between them. CDR3 length: 11 residues. Germline values: CDR1 LNHDA, CDR2 SQIVND (reference sequence). The CDR3 nucleotides are TGTGCCAGTAGTATGCAGGGAGGCTACACCTTC. It is translated as CASSMQGGYTF.

In the case of this clonotype: A much larger clonotype is one base distant, so this may be a read error. The CDR3 here is CAGSLGTSGTNEQFF. The CDR3 bases are TGCGCCGGCAGCTTGGGGACTAGCGGGACCAATGAGCAGTTCTTC. The V and J genes are TRBV5-1 and TRBJ2-1, with 13 positions matching TRBD2. The CDR3 sequence is 15 residues long. CDR1 and CDR2 from the germline V gene are SGHRS and YFSETQ.

This clonotype was counted at least ten times. The V gene is TRBV6-1, the J gene TRBJ2-7; the match to TRBD1 covers 11 bases. J was trimmed by 5 bases and V by 3 bases; bases with no gene match: 9. This CDR3 is 16 amino acids long. The germline gives CDR1 MNHNS, CDR2 SASEGT. In DNA, the CDR3 is TGTGCCAGCAGTGATGGGGGCAGGACAGGGGGCAACGAGCAGTACTTC. This translates into CASSDGGRTGGNEQYF.

This clonotype was seen at least ten times. The CDR3 here is CASSQWDSNQPQHF. For the CDR3, the DNA is TGTGCCAGCAGCCAATGGGACAGCAATCAGCCCCAGCATTTT. The rearrangement links TRBV3-1 to TRBJ1-5; possible D gene TRBD1, 5 bases. CDR1 is LGHDT and CDR2 is YNNKEL in the germline V gene (reference sequence). CDR3 length equals 14 residues. Trimming pared 2 bases from V and 1 base from J, leaving 6 bases between.

Of note for this clonotype: A much more abundant neighbour one base away suggests this may be a read error. The chain has TRBV20-1 and TRBJ2-1, with a weak D call TRBD1 (5 bases). Germline CDR1 DFQATT, CDR2 SNEGSKA (reference sequence). CDR3 size: 16 residues. Here the CDR3 DNA reads TGCAGTGCTAGGAAACAGGACGTTAGCTCCTGCAATGAGCAGTTCTTC. Translated: CSARKQDVSSCNEQFF.